A selection of T cell receptor beta chains follows, all from one sample in a study of blood T cell repertoires in COVID-19. TCRdb keeps only in-frame clones here, not all; method: immunoSEQ multiplex PCR. Of approximately 230,000 clones listed, about nine tenths are singletons. The specimen sequenced was PBMCs or T cells enriched from blood (not recorded which). These receptors came from a man younger than 35 who had recovered from COVID-19. CDR3s include the opening cysteine and the closing phenylalanine or tryptophan. Fields, in order: J gene, D gene, V gene, clone size, CDR3 DNA, CDR3 protein. A D gene is named only where the DNA matches it firmly. Some rows have no size entry. The others give once, few or many, or a class for an expanded clone.

>TRBJ1-5|TRBD1|TRBV20-1|-
TGCAGTGCTAGTACAGGGGGGTACTTTCAGCCCCAGCATTTT
CSASTGGYFQPQHF
>TRBJ1-2|TRBD1|TRBV5-4|-
TGTGCCAGCAGCTTGGAGCGACAGGGCAACTATGGCTACACCTTC
CASSLERQGNYGYTF
>TRBJ2-3|TRBD1|TRBV5-6|-
TGTGCCAGCAGCCCGATAGGACAGGGGGGTTTGTATTTT
CASSPIGQGGLYF
>TRBJ2-5|-|TRBV2|-
TGTGCCAGCACCACCGGGGAGGAGACCCAGTACTTC
CASTTGEETQYF
>TRBJ2-3|-|TRBV27|-
TGTGCCAGCAGTGCACTCTCGGGCGGGAGCACAGATACGCAGTATTTT
CASSALSGGSTDTQYF
>TRBJ2-7|-|TRBV5-1|-
TGCGCCAGCAGCTTGTTGGGGACTCCCTACGAGCAGTACTTC
CASSLLGTPYEQYF
>TRBJ1-4|-|TRBV7-6|-
TGTGCCAGCAGCTTGCGGACAGACATTGCAACTAATGAAAAACTGTTTTTT
CASSLRTDIATNEKLFF
>TRBJ2-5|-|TRBV27|-
TGTGCCAGCAGCCCTCGGGGCCAAGAGACCCAGTACTTC
CASSPRGQETQYF
>TRBJ1-1|TRBD1|TRBV9|-
TGTGCCAGCAGCGAGGGGGCGGGCACTGAAGCTTTCTTT
CASSEGAGTEAFF
>TRBJ1-2|-|TRBV3-1/TRBV3-2|-
TGTGCCAGCAGCCAACGCAGGGCTGCTGGCTACACCTTC
CASSQRRAAGYTF
>TRBJ2-1|TRBD2|TRBV6-4|-
TGTGCCAGCAGTGACTTGACTAGCGGGAGGGGTAATGAGCAGTTCTTC
CASSDLTSGRGNEQFF
>TRBJ1-1|TRBD1|TRBV25-1|-
TGTGCCAGCAGTGATCTTCCCGGGACAGAAAATGAAGCTTTCTTT
CASSDLPGTENEAFF
>TRBJ1-3|-|TRBV28|-
TGTGCCAGCAGCACAGGAGGGGTATATGGAAACACCATATATTTT
CASSTGGVYGNTIYF
>TRBJ1-1|TRBD1|TRBV5-1|few
TGCGCCAGCAGTTACCGCACCACCGAGCAACCCCGGGACAGGGGATATTTTGGGGCTGAAGCTTTCTTT
CASSYRTTEQPRDRGYFGAEAFF
>TRBJ2-1|-|TRBV5-4|-
TGTGCCAGCAGCTTGGTTGCAGGGGGGATGGATGAGCAGTTCTTC
CASSLVAGGMDEQFF
>TRBJ1-1|TRBD1|TRBV10-2|-
TGCGCCAGCAACCGAGACAGGGTGGGCACTGAAGCTTTCTTT
CASNRDRVGTEAFF
>TRBJ2-5|TRBD2|TRBV30|-
TGTGCCTGGACCGGACTAGCGAGGAGGGAGACCCAGTACTTC
CAWTGLARRETQYF
>TRBJ1-3|-|TRBV7-9|-
TGTGCCAGCAGCTTAATATCCTCTGGAAACACCATATATTTT
CASSLISSGNTIYF
>TRBJ1-1|TRBD1|TRBV18|-
TGTGCCAGCTCACCGACTGGACAGGGAGGCACTGAAGCTTTCTTT
CASSPTGQGGTEAFF
>TRBJ2-7|-|TRBV27|-
TGTGCCAGCAGTTTAAGGGGTAGCGGCTACGAGCAGTACTTC
CASSLRGSGYEQYF
>TRBJ1-2|-|TRBV2|-
TGTGCCAGCAGTGTTGCCGCGACAGCTAACTATGGCTACACCTTC
CASSVAATANYGYTF
>TRBJ2-7|-|TRBV19|-
TGTGCCAGTAGTATAGGAGAAGAGACAGGCTACGAGCAGTACTTC
CASSIGEETGYEQYF
>TRBJ2-3|-|TRBV4-2|-
TGTGCCAGCAGCTACTCTACGGGAGTGAGCACAGATACGCAGTATTTT
CASSYSTGVSTDTQYF
>TRBJ2-3|-|TRBV19|-
TGTGCCAGTAGTATGACGACGCGGGATACGCAGTATTTT
CASSMTTRDTQYF
>TRBJ1-6|TRBD1|TRBV27|-
TGTGCCAGCAGTTTTTCGGACAGGGTTTCACCCCTCCACTTT
CASSFSDRVSPLHF
>TRBJ1-5|TRBD1|TRBV7-8|-
TGTGCCAGCAGCGAGGACAGGGCGGGTCAGCCCCAGCATTTT
CASSEDRAGQPQHF
>TRBJ2-1|TRBD2|TRBV5-1|-
TGCGCCAGCAAGGGGACTAGCGCGATCTACAATGAGCAGTTCTTC
CASKGTSAIYNEQFF
>TRBJ1-1|-|TRBV12-3/TRBV12-4|few
TGTGCCACCCACGGGGGGAACCCCACTGAAGCTTTCTTT
CATHGGNPTEAFF
>TRBJ2-1|TRBD2|TRBV3-1/TRBV3-2|-
TGTGCCAGCAGCCAAGCACTAGCGGGAGCGGTTGAGCAGTTCTTC
CASSQALAGAVEQFF
>TRBJ2-1|TRBD2|TRBV19|-
TGTGCCAGTAGTACCCTGGGCGGGAGGATTCAGTTCTTC
CASSTLGGRIQFF
>TRBJ1-1|-|TRBV3-1/TRBV3-2|-
TGTGCCAGCAGCCAAGGGGGCAGAACTACTGAAGCTTTCTTT
CASSQGGRTTEAFF